This T cell receptor (beta chain) was sequenced in a study of T cells expressing NK-cell markers. TCR beta libraries carry UMIs added by 5'RACE template switching. Reanalyzing the 5' RACE reads, TCRdb keeps one entry per CDR3 protein, without DNA. The data show roughly 450,000 distinct CDR3 sequences, and the top ten clones hold 1.4%. The CDR3 totals 18 residues. The V gene's germline CDR1 is MNHEY and CDR2 SVGAGI. Notes on the study in general: Also leading the CD3+CD56-NKG2C+ fraction in several donors were these clonotypes.

On this clonotype: Its antigen is as yet unknown.

V gene TRBV6-5 combines with J gene TRBJ1-6; the D call from TCRdb, TRBD1, cannot be confirmed without DNA. Sequencing was carried out using blood T cells: a sorted CD56 or NKG2C T cell subset, CD4+ or CD8+ T cells, or bulk PBMC T cells (not recorded which). The sequence derives from a woman in her forties or fifties in good health. This CDR3 reads CASSYRTTGSSYNSPLHF.